This TCR beta chain was found in a study of beta chain features in type 1 diabetes. On the study more broadly: Across the samples, more than 85 million sorted cells were examined in total. Study findings and constraints: VDJ junctions from patients with type 1 diabetes contained fewer insertions and more deletions. Resolution of whether HLA type affects TCRB rearrangement was not achieved here. Significant though moderate, a shortening of TCRB CDR3s appeared in all four CD4+ subsets of Type 1 diabetes patients. Comparison showed that naive, central memory and Treg TCRB repertoires appeared more similar among patients than among healthy donors.

This CDR3 region has 12 residues. Deletions cut 5 bases from V and 0 bases from J, with 5 bases between. Germline-derived CDR1 and CDR2 are SQVTM and ANQGSEA. Sequencing targeted expressed TCRB transcripts, as all isolated RNA had been reverse transcribed. The repertoire was sequenced with immunoSEQ multiplex PCR; TCRdb's copy has only in-frame clones and lacks some. The table shows some 200,000 clones, with roughly 16% occurring only once. To note about this clone: What it binds is unknown.

The J gene is TRBJ1-3, the V gene TRBV29-1; D call uncertain. The sequence derives from a man younger than 40 with type 1 diabetes. The material sequenced was naive CD4+ T cells from blood. CDR3 loop: CSVSDSGNTIYF. DNA for the CDR3: TGCAGCGTTTCGGACTCTGGAAACACCATATATTTT.